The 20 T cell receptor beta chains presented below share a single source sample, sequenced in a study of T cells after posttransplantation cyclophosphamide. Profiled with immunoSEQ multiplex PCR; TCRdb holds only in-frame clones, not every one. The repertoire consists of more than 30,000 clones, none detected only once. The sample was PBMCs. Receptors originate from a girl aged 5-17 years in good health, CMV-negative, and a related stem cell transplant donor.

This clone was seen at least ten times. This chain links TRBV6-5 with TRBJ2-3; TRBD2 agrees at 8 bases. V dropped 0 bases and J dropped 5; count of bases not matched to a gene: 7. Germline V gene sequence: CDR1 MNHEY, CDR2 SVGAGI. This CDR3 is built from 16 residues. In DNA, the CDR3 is TGTGCCAGCAGTTACTCGTCGGGGGGGGCCGAAGATACGCAGTATTTT. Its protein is CASSYSSGGAEDTQYF.

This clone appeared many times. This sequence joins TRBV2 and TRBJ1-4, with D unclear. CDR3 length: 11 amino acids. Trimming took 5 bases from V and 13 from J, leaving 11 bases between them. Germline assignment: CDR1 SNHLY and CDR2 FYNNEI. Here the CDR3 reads CASSPSGPLFF. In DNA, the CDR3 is TGTGCCAGCAGTCCCAGCGGTCCACTGTTTTTT.

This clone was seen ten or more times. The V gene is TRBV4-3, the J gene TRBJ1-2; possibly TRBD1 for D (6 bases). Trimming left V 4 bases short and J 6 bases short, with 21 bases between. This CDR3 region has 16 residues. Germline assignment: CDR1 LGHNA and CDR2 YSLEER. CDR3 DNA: TGCGCCAGCAGCCTCATAAAGCCCACAGGGATCAATGGCTACACCTTC. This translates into CASSLIKPTGINGYTF.

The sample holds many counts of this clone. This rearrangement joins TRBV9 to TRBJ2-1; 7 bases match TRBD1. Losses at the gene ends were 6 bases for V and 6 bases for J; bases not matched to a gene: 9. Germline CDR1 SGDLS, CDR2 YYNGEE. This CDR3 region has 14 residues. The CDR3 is CASNPTGYLNEQFF. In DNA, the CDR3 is TGTGCCAGCAATCCGACAGGGTATCTCAATGAGCAGTTCTTC.

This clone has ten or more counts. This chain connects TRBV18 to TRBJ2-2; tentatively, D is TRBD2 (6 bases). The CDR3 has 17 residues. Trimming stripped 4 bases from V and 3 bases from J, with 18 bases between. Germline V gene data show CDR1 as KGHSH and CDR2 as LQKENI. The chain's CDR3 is CASSHGRGNGDTGELFF. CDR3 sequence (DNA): TGTGCCAGCTCACATGGACGGGGGAATGGGGACACCGGGGAGCTGTTTTTT.

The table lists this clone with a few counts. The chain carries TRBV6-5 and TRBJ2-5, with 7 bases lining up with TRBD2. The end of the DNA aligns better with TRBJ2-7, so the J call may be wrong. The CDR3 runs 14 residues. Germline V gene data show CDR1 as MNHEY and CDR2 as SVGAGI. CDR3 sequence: CASSRGGSSYEQYF. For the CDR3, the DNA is TGTGCCAGCAGCCGCGGGGGAAGCTCCTACGAGCAGTACTTC.

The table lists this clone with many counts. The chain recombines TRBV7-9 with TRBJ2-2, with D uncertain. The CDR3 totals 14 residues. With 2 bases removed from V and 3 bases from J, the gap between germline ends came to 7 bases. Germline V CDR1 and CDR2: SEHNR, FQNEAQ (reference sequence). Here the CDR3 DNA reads TGTGCCAGCAGCTTATTTCTTCACACCGGGGAGCTGTTTTTT. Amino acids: CASSLFLHTGELFF.

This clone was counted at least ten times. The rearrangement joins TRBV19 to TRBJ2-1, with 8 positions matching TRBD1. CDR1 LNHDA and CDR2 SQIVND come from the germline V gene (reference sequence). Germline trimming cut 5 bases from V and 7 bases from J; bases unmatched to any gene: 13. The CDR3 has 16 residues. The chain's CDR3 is CASSLSQGAAGNEQFF. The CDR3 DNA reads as TGTGCCAGTAGTCTAAGCCAGGGGGCTGCCGGGAATGAGCAGTTCTTC. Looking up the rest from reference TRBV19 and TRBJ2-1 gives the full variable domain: DGGITQSPKYLFRKEGQNVTLSCEQNLNHDAMYWYRQDPGQGLRLIYYSQIVNDFQKGDIAEGYSVSREKKESFPLTVTSAQKNPTAFYLCASSLSQGAAGNEQFFGPGTRLTVL.

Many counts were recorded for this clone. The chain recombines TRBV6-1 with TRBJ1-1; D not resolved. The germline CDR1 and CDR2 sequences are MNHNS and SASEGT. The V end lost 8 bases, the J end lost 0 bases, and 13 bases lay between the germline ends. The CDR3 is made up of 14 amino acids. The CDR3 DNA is TGTGCCAGCCTCCCTTCCCGGGTGAACACTGAAGCTTTCTTT. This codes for CASLPSRVNTEAFF.

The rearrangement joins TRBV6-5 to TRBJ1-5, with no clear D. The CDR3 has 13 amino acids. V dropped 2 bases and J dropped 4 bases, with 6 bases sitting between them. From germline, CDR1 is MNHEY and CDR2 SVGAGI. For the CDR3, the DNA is TGTGCCAGCAGTTACGGACTGAATCAGCCCCAGCATTTT. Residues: CASSYGLNQPQHF.

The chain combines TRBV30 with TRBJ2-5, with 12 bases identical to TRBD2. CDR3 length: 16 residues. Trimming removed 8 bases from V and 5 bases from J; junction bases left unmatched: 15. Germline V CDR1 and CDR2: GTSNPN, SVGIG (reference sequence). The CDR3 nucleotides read TGTGCCGGGGTGGGCCTAGCGGGAGGGTTTTTGGAGACCCAGTACTTC. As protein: CAGVGLAGGFLETQYF.

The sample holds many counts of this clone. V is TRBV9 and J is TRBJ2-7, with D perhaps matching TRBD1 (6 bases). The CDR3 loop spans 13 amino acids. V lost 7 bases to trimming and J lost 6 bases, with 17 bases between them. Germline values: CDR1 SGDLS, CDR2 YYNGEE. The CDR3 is CASGITGLSEQYF. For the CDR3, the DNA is TGTGCCAGCGGAATTACAGGGCTATCCGAGCAGTACTTC.

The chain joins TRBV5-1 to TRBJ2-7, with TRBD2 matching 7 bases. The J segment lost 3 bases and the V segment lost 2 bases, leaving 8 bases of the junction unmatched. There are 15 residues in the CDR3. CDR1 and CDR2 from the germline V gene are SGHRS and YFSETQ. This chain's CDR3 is CASSLTLAVSYEQYF. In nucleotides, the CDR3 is TGCGCCAGCAGCTTAACGCTAGCGGTAAGCTACGAGCAGTACTTC.

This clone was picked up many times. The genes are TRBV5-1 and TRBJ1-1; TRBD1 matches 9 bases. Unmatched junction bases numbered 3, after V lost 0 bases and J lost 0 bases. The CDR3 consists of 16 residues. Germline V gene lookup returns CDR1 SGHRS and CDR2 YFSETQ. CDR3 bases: TGCGCCAGCAGCTTGGGACAGGGGGGAGTGAACACTGAAGCTTTCTTT. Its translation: CASSLGQGGVNTEAFF.

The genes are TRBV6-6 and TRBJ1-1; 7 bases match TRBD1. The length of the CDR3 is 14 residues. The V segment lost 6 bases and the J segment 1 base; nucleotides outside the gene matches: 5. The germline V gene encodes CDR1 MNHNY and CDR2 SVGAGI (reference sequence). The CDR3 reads CASRYRGSNTEAFF. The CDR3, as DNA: TGTGCCAGCAGATACAGGGGATCGAACACTGAAGCTTTCTTT.

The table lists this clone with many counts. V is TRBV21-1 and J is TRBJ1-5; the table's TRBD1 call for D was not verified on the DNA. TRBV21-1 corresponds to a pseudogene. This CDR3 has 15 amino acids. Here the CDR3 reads CASTSDRGHNQPQHF. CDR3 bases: TGTGCCAGCACCTCGGACAGGGGCCACAATCAGCCCCAGCATTTT.

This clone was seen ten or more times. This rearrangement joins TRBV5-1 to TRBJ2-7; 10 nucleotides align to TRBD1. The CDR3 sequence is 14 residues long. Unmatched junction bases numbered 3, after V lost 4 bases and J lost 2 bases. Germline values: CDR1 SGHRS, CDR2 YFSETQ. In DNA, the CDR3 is TGCGCCAGCAGCCCAGGACAGGGGGCCTACGAGCAGTACTTC. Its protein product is CASSPGQGAYEQYF.

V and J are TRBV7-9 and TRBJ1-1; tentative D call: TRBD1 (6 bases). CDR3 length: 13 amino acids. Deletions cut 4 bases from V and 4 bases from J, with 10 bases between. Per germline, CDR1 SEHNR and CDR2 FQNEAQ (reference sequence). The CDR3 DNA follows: TGTGCCAGCAGCTCTCAGGGGTCCACTGAAGCTTTCTTT. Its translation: CASSSQGSTEAFF.

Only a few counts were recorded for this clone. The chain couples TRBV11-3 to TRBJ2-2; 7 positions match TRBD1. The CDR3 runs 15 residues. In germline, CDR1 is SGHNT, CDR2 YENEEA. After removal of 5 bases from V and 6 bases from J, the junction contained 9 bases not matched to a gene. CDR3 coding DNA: TGTGCCAGCAGCACACGGAGTACAGGGGCCGGGGAGCTGTTTTTT. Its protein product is CASSTRSTGAGELFF. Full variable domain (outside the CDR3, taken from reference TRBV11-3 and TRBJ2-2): EAGVVQSPRYKIIEKKQPVAFWCNPISGHNTLYWYLQNLGQGPELLIRYENEEAVDDSQLPKDRFSAERLKGVDSTLKIQPAELGDSAVYLCASSTRSTGAGELFFGEGSRLTVL.

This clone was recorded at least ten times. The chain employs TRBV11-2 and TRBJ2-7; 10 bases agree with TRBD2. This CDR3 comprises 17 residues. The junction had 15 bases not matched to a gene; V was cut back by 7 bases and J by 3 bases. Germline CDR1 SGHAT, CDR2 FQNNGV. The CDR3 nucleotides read TGTGCCAGCACCTCCTCCATTAGCGGGAGGAGTGTCTACGAGCAGTACTTC. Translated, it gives CASTSSISGRSVYEQYF.